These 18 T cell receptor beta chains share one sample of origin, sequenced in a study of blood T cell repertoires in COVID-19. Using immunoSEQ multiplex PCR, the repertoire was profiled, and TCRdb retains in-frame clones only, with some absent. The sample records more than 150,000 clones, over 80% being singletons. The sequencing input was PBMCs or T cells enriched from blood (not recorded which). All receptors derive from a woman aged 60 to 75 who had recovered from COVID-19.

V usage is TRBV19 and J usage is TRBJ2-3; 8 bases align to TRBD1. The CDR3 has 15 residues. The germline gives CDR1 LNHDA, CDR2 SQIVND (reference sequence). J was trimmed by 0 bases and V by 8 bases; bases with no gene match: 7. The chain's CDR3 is CASRQGPFSTDTQYF. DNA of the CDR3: TGTGCCAGTCGACAGGGGCCCTTTAGCACAGATACGCAGTATTTT.

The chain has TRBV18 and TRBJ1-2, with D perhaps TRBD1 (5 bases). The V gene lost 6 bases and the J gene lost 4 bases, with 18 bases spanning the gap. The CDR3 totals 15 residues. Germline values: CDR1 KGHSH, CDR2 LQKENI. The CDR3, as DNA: TGTGCCAGCTCTCCCCCGGTCAGGGCCGGCTATGGCTACACCTTC. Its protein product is CASSPPVRAGYGYTF.

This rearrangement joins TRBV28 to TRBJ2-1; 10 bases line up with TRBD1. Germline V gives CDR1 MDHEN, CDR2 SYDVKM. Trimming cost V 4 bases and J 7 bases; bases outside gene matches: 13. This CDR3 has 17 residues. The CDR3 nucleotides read TGTGCCAGCAGTTCCCTGTCCCGGGACAGGGGCAGAAATGAGCAGTTCTTC. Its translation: CASSSLSRDRGRNEQFF.

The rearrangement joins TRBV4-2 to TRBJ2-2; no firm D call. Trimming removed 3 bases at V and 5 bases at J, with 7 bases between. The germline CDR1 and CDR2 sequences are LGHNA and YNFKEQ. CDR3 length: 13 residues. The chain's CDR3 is CASSHPETGELFF. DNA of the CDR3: TGTGCCAGCAGCCATCCTGAGACCGGGGAGCTGTTTTTT.

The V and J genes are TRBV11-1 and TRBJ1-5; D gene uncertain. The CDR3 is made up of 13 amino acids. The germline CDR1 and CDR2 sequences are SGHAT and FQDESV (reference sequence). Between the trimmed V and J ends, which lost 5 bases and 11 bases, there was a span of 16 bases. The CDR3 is CASSTDADGAQHF. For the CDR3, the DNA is TGTGCCAGCAGCACCGACGCGGATGGAGCCCAGCATTTT.

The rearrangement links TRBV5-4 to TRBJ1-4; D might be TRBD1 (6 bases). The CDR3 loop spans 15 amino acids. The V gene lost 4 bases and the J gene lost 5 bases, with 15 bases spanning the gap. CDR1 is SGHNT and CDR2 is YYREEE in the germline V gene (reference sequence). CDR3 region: CASSVTSGANEKLFF. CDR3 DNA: TGTGCCAGCAGCGTAACCTCAGGGGCCAATGAAAAACTGTTTTTT.

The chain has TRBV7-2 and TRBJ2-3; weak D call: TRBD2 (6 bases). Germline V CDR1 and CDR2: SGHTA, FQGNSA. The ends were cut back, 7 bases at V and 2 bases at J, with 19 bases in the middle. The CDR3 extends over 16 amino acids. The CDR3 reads CASKSRGGGSTDTQYF. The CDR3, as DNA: TGTGCCAGCAAATCGAGAGGTGGGGGGTCCACAGATACGCAGTATTTT.

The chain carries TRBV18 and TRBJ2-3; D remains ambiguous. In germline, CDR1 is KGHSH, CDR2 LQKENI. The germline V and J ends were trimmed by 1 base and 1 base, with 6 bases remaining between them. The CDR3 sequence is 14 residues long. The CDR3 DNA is TGTGCCAGCTCACCACGGCAGGGCACAGATACGCAGTATTTT. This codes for CASSPRQGTDTQYF. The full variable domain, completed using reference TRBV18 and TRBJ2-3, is NAGVMQNPRHLVRRRGQEARLRCSPMKGHSHVYWYRQLPEEGLKFMVYLQKENIIDESGMPKERFSAEFPKEGPSILRIQQVVRGDSAAYFCASSPRQGTDTQYFGPGTRLTVL.

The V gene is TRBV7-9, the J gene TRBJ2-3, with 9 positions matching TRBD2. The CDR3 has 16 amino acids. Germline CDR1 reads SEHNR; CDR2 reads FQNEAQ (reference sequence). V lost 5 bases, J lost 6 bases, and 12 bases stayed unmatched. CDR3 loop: CASSPPPQRGADTQYF. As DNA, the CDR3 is TGTGCCAGCAGCCCACCGCCCCAGCGGGGGGCGGATACGCAGTATTTT.

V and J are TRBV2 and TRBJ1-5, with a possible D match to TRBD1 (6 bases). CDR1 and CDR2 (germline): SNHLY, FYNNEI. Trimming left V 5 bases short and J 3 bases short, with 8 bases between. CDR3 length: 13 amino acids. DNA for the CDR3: TGTGCCAGCAGTCCAGGGGTCAATCAGCCCCAGCATTTT. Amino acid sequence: CASSPGVNQPQHF.

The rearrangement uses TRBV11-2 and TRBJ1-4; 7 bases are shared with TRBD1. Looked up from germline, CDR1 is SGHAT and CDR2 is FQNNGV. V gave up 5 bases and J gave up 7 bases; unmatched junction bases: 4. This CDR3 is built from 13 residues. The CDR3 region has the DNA TGTGCCAGCAGCATGGGACAGATTGAAAAACTGTTTTTT. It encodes CASSMGQIEKLFF.

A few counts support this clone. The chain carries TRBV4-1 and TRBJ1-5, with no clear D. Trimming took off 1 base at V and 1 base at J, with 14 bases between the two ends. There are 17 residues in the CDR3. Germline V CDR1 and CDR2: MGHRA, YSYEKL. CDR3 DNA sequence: TGCGCCAGCAGCCAAGGGGTTGGAAGGGAGAGCAATCAGCCCCAGCATTTT. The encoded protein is CASSQGVGRESNQPQHF.

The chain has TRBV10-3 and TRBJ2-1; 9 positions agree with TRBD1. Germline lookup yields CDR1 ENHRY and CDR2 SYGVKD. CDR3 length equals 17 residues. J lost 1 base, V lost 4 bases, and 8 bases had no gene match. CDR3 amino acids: CAISAYAGTGSYNEQFF. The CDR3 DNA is TGTGCCATCAGTGCATATGCCGGGACAGGGTCCTACAATGAGCAGTTCTTC.

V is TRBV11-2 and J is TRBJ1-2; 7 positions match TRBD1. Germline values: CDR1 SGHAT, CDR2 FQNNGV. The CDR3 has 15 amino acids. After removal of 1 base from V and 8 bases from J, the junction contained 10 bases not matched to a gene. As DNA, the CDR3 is TGTGCCAGCAGCTTAGCCCTCTCGACAGGGTTCGGCTACACCTTC. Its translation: CASSLALSTGFGYTF.

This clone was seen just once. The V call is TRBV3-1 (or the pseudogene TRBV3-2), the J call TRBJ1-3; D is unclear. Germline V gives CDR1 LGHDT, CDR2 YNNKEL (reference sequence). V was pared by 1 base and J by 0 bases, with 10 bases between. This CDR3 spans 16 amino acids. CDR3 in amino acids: CASSQVWSGSGNTIYF. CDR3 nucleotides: TGTGCCAGCAGCCAAGTCTGGTCAGGCTCTGGAAACACCATATATTTT.

This chain's CDR3 is CASSVRWNQPQHF. In DNA, the CDR3 is TGTGCCAGCAGTGTCAGGTGGAATCAGCCCCAGCATTTT. This chain connects TRBV2 to TRBJ1-5; D unclear. V lost 4 bases and J 4 bases, leaving 8 bases between the germline ends. Germline V gives CDR1 SNHLY, CDR2 FYNNEI. The CDR3 totals 13 residues.

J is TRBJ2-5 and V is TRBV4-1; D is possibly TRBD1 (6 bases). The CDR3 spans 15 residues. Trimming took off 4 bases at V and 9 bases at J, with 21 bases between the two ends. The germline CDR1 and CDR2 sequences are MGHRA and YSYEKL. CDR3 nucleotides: TGCGCCAGCAGCCCAGAGGGACACGGCAGAAACCCCCAGTACTTC. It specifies CASSPEGHGRNPQYF.

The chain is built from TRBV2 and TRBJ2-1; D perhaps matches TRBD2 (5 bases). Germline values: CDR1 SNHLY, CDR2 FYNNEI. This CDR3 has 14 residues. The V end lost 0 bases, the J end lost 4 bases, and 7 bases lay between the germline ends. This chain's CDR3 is CASSEARTYNEQFF. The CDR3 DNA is TGTGCCAGCAGTGAAGCGCGGACTTACAATGAGCAGTTCTTC.